The text below deals with one T cell receptor beta chain. Its cognate antigen is unknown. The data derive from a study of T cells in Graves' hyperthyroidism and ophthalmopathy. Study findings and constraints: Ophthalmopathy was model-predicted a median around seven months pre-onset.

The germline gives CDR1 SQVTM, CDR2 ANQGSEA. Trimming cost V 6 bases and J 3 bases, with 12 bases left between them. CDR3 length: 12 amino acids. RNA transcripts provided the source from which TCR beta CDR3 regions were amplified. Researchers ran a first-round RT-PCR on the TCR CDR3 using the HTBI primer set. One entry per CDR3 protein, called by TCRdb with MiXCR from the multiplex PCR reads. This sample has 500,000 to 600,000 distinct CDR3 sequences, with around 45% found just once. This chain connects TRBV29-1 to TRBJ2-7, with no clear D. The receptor's source is an adult woman with Graves' disease, either hyperthyroidism or ophthalmopathy (not recorded which). The specimen was peripheral blood or thyroid tissue (not recorded which). The CDR3 DNA follows: TGCAGCGTCCGTGACACCCTCTACGAGCAGTACTTC. It encodes CSVRDTLYEQYF.